These 16 T cell receptor beta chains were sequenced from one sample in a study of shared clonotypes between healthy human individuals. Sequencing was performed with immunoSEQ multiplex PCR; in TCRdb, only in-frame clones are kept and a portion is missing. Among approximately 340,000 clones listed, more than 60% were seen once. Sequenced material: memory CD4+ T cells sorted from blood. Subset in this sample: CD45RA-negative fraction. The receptors here all came from a man younger than 45 in good health.

The chain has TRBV14 and TRBJ2-1, with D unresolved. The V gene's germline CDR1 is SGHDN and CDR2 FVKESK. Trimming removed 1 base from V and 14 bases from J, with 12 bases in between. The CDR3 sequence is 12 residues long. The CDR3 loop reads CASSQVRAQEFF. CDR3 sequence (DNA): TGTGCCAGCAGCCAAGTCCGGGCCCAGGAGTTCTTC.

This rearrangement joins TRBV2 to TRBJ2-5; D not resolved. V was trimmed by 9 bases and J by 4 bases, leaving 12 bases between them. The length of the CDR3 is 12 residues. Germline values: CDR1 SNHLY, CDR2 FYNNEI. The DNA for the CDR3 is TGTGCCAGTGCCGGAGTCGGAGAGACCCAGTACTTC. Protein sequence: CASAGVGETQYF.

The chain couples TRBV5-4 to TRBJ2-6, with D unresolved. The CDR3 runs to 16 residues. Germline CDR1 is SGHNT and CDR2 is YYREEE (reference sequence). V dropped 2 bases and J dropped 0 bases, with 9 bases sitting between them. CDR3 sequence: CASSFSLGSGANVLTF. CDR3 DNA sequence: TGTGCCAGCAGCTTCTCTTTGGGCTCTGGGGCCAACGTCCTGACTTTC.

V gene TRBV10-3 combines with J gene TRBJ2-1; TRBD2 agrees at 9 bases. CDR1 and CDR2 from the germline V gene are ENHRY and SYGVKD. The CDR3 sequence is 13 residues long. J gave up 6 bases and V 9 bases, and 6 bases lay outside the gene matches. CDR3 in DNA: TGTGCCATTAACCGGGGACTAGCCAATGAGCAGTTCTTC. It yields the protein CAINRGLANEQFF.

The CDR3 reads CASSSPRGGYEQYF. The CDR3 DNA reads TGTGCCAGCAGCTCGCCACGAGGGGGCTACGAGCAGTACTTC. The chain carries TRBV11-2 and TRBJ2-7, with a possible D match to TRBD1 (6 bases). Germline CDR1 SGHAT, CDR2 FQNNGV. The V and J ends lost 4 bases and 3 bases respectively, with 13 bases between them. The CDR3 has 14 residues.

Many counts were recorded for this clone. Other DNA sequences in this sample translate to the same CDR3. V and J are TRBV7-6 and TRBJ2-5; 12 nucleotides agree with TRBD2. This CDR3 contains 16 residues. The germline V gene has CDR1 SGHVS and CDR2 FNYEAQ. The ends lost 5 bases at V and 2 bases at J; junction bases unmatched: 6. The CDR3, as DNA: TGTGCCAGCAGCCCTAGACTAGCGGGAGATCAAGAGACCCAGTACTTC. Translated: CASSPRLAGDQETQYF. The complete variable domain, with remaining parts taken from reference TRBV7-6 and TRBJ2-5, reads GAGVSQSPRYKVTKRGQDVALRCDPISGHVSLYWYRQALGQGPEFLTYFNYEAQQDKSGLPNDRFSAERPEGSISTLTIQRTEQRDSAMYRCASSPRLAGDQETQYFGPGTRLLVL.

The chain employs TRBV10-3 and TRBJ2-2; 8 nucleotides align to TRBD2. The ends lost 3 bases at V and 5 bases at J; junction bases unmatched: 8. Germline CDR1 and CDR2: ENHRY and SYGVKD. CDR3 length: 16 residues. In nucleotides, the CDR3 is TGTGCCATCAGTGAAAGAGCGGGAGACTTAACCGGGGAGCTGTTTTTT. Translating it yields CAISERAGDLTGELFF.

This clone was recorded only once. The chain employs TRBV18 and TRBJ1-3, with 9 bases matching TRBD1. This CDR3 comprises 16 residues. Germline-derived CDR1 and CDR2 are KGHSH and LQKENI. V lost 6 bases to trimming and J lost 2 bases; unmatched junction nucleotides: 8. The CDR3 region is CASSQGTGRTGNTIYF. CDR3 nucleotides: TGTGCCAGCTCCCAAGGGACAGGGCGGACTGGAAACACCATATATTTT.

The V call is TRBV2, the J call TRBJ2-7; 7 bases fit TRBD1. CDR1 and CDR2 (germline): SNHLY, FYNNEI. The CDR3 is made up of 15 amino acids. V dropped 6 bases and J dropped 6; count of bases not matched to a gene: 14. In DNA form, the CDR3 reads TGTGCCAGCAGCAGAAGGGGGCAAGCGCCGGGCGAGCAGTACTTC. It codes for CASSRRGQAPGEQYF.

This clone appeared a few times. The J gene is TRBJ2-1, the V gene TRBV2; no definite D call. This CDR3 is 10 amino acids long. In germline, CDR1 is SNHLY, CDR2 FYNNEI. V was trimmed by 6 bases and J by 10 bases, leaving 7 bases between them. The CDR3 coding sequence is TGTGCCAGCAGATGGGCGGAGCAGTTCTTC. Translating it yields CASRWAEQFF.

V gene TRBV19 combines with J gene TRBJ2-7, with TRBD1 as a possible D gene (5 bases). Germline V CDR1 and CDR2: LNHDA, SQIVND (reference sequence). The CDR3 has 15 residues. V was cut by 5 bases and J by 0 bases, with 14 bases left in between. CDR3 coding DNA: TGTGCCAGTAGTCCCCAAGGGCAGGGCTCCTACGAGCAGTACTTC. Protein product: CASSPQGQGSYEQYF.

The chain joins TRBV29-1 to TRBJ1-4, with a tentative D call TRBD1 (6 bases). Germline V gives CDR1 SQVTM, CDR2 ANQGSEA. Trimming left V 4 bases short and J 7 bases short, with 10 bases between. The CDR3 is 12 amino acids. CDR3 amino acids: CSVAGQPEKLFF. The CDR3 DNA is TGCAGCGTTGCTGGACAGCCTGAAAAACTGTTTTTT.

The chain links TRBV4-2 to TRBJ2-6, with D perhaps matching TRBD1 (6 bases). CDR3 length equals 18 residues. Germline V gene data show CDR1 as LGHNA and CDR2 as YNFKEQ. The V gene lost 0 bases and the J gene lost 2 bases, with 14 bases spanning the gap. This CDR3 reads CASSQDFLTGTGANVLTF. CDR3 nucleotides: TGTGCCAGCAGCCAAGATTTCCTTACAGGGACTGGGGCCAACGTCCTGACTTTC.

This clone was seen once. This chain uses TRBV6-1 with TRBJ2-5; D not resolved. Germline CDR1 and CDR2: MNHNS and SASEGT. The V end was cut by 5 bases, the J end by 6 bases, with 10 bases between. The CDR3 loop spans 12 amino acids. In DNA form, the CDR3 reads TGTGCCAGCAGTAGAGCCGGACAGACCCAGTACTTC. Amino acid sequence: CASSRAGQTQYF.

V and J are TRBV5-4 and TRBJ2-7; unclear D gene. CDR3 length equals 14 residues. V lost 1 base, J lost 0 bases, and 8 bases lay in between. CDR1 is SGHNT and CDR2 is YYREEE in the germline V gene (reference sequence). CDR3 nucleotides: TGTGCCAGCAGCTTGCGGCAGGACTCCTACGAGCAGTACTTC. It specifies CASSLRQDSYEQYF.

The V call is TRBV9, the J call TRBJ1-1; no clear D. V was clipped by 4 bases and J by 0 bases, with 7 bases between them. CDR1 and CDR2 (germline): SGDLS, YYNGEE. This CDR3 region has 13 residues. The chain's CDR3 is CASSSAVNTEAFF. CDR3 nucleotide sequence: TGTGCCAGCAGCTCCGCAGTGAACACTGAAGCTTTCTTT.